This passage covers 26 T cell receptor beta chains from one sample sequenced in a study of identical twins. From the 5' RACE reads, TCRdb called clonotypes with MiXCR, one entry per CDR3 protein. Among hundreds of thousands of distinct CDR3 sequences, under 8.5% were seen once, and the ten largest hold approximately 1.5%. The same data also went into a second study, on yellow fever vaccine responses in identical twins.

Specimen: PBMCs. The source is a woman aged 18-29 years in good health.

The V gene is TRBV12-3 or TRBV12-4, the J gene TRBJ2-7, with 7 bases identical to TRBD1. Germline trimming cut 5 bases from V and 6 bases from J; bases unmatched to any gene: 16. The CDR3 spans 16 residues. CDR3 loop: CASSLLTGLKPGEQYF. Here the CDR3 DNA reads TGTGCCAGCAGTCTGCTGACAGGGCTAAAACCCGGCGAGCAGTACTTC.

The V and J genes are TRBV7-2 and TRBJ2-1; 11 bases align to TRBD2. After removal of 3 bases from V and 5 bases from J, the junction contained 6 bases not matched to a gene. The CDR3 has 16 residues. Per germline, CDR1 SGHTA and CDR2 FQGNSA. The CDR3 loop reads CASSFQLAGADNEQFF. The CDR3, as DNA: TGTGCCAGCAGCTTCCAACTAGCGGGGGCCGACAATGAGCAGTTCTTC.

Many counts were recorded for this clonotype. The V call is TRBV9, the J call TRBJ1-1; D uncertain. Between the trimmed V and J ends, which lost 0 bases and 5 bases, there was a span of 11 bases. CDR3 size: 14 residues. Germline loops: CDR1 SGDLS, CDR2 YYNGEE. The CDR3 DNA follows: TGTGCCAGCAGCGTAGCTGACGTCGGGACTGAAGCTTTCTTT. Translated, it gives CASSVADVGTEAFF.

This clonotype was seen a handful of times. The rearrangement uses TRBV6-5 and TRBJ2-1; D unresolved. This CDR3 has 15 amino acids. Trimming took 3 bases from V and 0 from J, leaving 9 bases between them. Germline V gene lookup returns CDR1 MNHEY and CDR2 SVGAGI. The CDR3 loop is CASSYRVSSYNEQFF. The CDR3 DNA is TGTGCCAGCAGTTATCGGGTTAGCTCCTACAATGAGCAGTTCTTC.

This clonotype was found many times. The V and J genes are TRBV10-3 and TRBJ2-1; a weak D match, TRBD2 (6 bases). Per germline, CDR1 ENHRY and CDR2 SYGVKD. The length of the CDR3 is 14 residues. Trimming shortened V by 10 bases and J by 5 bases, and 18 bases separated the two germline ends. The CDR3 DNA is TGTGCCACCAACCGGGACTTTGTAAACAATGAGCAGTTCTTC. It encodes CATNRDFVNNEQFF.

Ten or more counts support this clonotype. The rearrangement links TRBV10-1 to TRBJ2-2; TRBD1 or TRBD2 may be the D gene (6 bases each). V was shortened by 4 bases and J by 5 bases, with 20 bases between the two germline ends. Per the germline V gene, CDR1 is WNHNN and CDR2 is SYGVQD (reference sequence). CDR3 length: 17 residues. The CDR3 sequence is CASSVALNEGGTGELFF. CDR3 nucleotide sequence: TGCGCCAGCAGTGTAGCCCTTAACGAAGGGGGGACCGGGGAGCTGTTTTTT.

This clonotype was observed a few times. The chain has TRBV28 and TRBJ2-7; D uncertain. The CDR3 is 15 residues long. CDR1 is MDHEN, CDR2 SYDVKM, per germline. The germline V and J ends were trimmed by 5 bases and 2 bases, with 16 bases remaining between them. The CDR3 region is CASSTWVSTTYEQYF. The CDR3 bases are TGTGCCAGCAGTACATGGGTTTCCACAACCTACGAGCAGTACTTC.

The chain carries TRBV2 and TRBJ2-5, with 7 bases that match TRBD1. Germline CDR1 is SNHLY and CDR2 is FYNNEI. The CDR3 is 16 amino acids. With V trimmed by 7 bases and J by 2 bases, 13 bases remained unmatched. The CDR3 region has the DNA TGTGCCAGCACCCGAACACCGGGACAGAGACAAGAGACCCAGTACTTC. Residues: CASTRTPGQRQETQYF.

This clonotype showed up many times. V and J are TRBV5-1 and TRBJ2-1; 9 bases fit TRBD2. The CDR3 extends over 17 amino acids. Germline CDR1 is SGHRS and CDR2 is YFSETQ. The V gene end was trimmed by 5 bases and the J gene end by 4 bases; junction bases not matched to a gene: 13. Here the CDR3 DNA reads TGCGCCAGCAGTACGATTCATCTAGCGGGACCATACAATGAGCAGTTCTTC. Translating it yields CASSTIHLAGPYNEQFF.

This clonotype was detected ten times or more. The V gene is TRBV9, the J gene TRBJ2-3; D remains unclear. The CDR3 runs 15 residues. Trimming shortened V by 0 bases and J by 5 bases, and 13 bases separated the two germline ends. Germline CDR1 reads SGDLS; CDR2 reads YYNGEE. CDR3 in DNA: TGTGCCAGCAGCGTAGCTGGACGCGGCGGAGATACGCAGTATTTT. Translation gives CASSVAGRGGDTQYF.

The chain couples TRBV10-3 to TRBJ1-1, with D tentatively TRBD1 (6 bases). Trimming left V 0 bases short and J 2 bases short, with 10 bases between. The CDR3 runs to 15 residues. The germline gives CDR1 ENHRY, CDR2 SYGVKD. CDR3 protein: CAISESGGLNTEAFF. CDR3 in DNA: TGTGCCATCAGTGAGTCGGGGGGGCTTAACACTGAAGCTTTCTTT.

This CDR3 is CASSPRTSGGPNTGELFF. CDR3 DNA sequence: TGCGCCAGCAGCCCCCGGACTAGCGGGGGACCGAACACCGGGGAGCTGTTTTTT. The chain carries TRBV5-1 and TRBJ2-2; 13 nucleotides align to TRBD2. The germline V gene encodes CDR1 SGHRS and CDR2 YFSETQ. CDR3 length: 18 amino acids. V shed 4 bases and J 0 bases; nucleotides not matched to a gene: 6.

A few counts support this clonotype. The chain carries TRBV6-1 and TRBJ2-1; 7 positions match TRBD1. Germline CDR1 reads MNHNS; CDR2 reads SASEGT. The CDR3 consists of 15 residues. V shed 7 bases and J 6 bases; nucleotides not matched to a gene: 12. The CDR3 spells CASTRPGTGVNEQFF. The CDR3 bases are TGTGCCAGCACCCGGCCCGGCACAGGGGTCAATGAGCAGTTCTTC.

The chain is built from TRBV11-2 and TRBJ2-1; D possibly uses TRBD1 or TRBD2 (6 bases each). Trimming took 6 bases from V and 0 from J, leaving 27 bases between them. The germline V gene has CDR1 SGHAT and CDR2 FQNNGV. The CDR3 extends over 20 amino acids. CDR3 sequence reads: CASRSRDGGGLKSSYNEQFF. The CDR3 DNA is TGTGCCAGCAGGAGTAGGGACGGAGGGGGACTGAAGAGCTCCTACAATGAGCAGTTCTTC.

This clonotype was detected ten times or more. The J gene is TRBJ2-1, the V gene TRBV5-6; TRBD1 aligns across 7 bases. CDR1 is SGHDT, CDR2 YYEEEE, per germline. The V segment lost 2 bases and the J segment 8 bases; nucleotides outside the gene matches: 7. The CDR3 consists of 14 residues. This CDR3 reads CASSFPGGIDEQFF. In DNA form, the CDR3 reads TGTGCCAGCAGCTTCCCAGGGGGTATCGATGAGCAGTTCTTC.

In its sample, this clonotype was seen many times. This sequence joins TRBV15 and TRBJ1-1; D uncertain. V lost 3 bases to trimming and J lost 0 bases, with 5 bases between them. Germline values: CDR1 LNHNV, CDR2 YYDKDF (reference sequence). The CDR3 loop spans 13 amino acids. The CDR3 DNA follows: TGTGCCACCAGCAGGGGATTGAACACTGAAGCTTTCTTT. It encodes CATSRGLNTEAFF.

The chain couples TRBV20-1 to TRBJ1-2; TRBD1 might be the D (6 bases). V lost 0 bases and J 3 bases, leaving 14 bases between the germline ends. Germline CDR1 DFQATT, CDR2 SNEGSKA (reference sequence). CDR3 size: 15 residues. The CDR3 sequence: CSARDLTGGDYGYTF. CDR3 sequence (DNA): TGCAGTGCTAGAGATTTGACAGGCGGCGACTATGGCTACACCTTC.

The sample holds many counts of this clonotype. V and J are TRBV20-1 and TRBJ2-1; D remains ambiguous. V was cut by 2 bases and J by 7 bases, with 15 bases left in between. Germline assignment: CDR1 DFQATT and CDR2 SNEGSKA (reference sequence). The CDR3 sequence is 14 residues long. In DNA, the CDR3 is TGCAGTGCTAGAAGACCCCCTTCTACGAATGAGCAGTTCTTC. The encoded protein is CSARRPPSTNEQFF.

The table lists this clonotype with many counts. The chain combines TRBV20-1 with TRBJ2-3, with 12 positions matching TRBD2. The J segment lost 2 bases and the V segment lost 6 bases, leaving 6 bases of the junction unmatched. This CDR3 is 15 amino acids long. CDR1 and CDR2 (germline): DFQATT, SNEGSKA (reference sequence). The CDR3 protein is CSAVRTSGNTDTQYF. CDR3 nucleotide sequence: TGCAGTGCCGTTCGGACTAGCGGGAACACAGATACGCAGTATTTT.

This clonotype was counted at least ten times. CDR3 DNA sequence: TGCGCCAGCAGCTTGCCCGGCTTTCAAGAGACCCAGTACTTC. It is translated as CASSLPGFQETQYF. This chain links TRBV5-1 with TRBJ2-5; no clear D gene. The CDR3 is 14 amino acids. Per the germline V gene, CDR1 is SGHRS and CDR2 is YFSETQ. Trimming stripped 1 base from V and 2 bases from J, with 9 bases between.

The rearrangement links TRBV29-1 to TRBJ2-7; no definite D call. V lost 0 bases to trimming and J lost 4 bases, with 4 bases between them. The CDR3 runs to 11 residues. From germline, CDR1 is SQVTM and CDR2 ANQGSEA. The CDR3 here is CSVEEGYEQYF. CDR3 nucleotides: TGCAGCGTTGAAGAGGGGTACGAGCAGTACTTC.

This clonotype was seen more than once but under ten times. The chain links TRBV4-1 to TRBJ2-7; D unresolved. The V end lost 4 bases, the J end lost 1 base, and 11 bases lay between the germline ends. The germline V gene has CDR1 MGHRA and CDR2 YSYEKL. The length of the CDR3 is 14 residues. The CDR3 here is CASSPFMPSYEQYV. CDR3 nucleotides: TGCGCCAGCAGCCCGTTTATGCCTTCCTACGAGCAGTACGTC.

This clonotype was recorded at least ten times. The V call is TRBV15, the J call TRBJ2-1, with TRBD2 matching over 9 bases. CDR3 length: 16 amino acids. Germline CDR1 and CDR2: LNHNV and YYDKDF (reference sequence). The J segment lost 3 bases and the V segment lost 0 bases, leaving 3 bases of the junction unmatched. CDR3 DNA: TGTGCCACCAGCAGAGATTCTAGCGGGATCTACAATGAGCAGTTCTTC. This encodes CATSRDSSGIYNEQFF.

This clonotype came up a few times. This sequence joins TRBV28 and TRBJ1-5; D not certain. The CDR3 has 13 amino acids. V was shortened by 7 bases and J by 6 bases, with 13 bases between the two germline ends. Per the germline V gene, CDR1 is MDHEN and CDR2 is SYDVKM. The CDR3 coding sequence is TGTGCCAGCAATCCCCCCCACGGTCAGCCCCAGCATTTT. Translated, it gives CASNPPHGQPQHF.

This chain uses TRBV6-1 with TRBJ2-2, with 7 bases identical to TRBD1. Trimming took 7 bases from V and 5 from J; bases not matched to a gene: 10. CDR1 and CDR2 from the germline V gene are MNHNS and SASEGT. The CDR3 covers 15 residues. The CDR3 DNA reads TGTGCCAGCACCGCGACAGGGCAGTTTACCGGGGAGCTGTTTTTT. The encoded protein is CASTATGQFTGELFF.

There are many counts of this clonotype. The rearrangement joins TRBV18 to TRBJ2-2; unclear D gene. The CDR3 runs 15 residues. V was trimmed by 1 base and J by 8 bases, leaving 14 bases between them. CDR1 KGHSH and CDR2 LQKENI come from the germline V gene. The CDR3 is CASSPREAHPGELFF. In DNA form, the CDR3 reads TGTGCCAGCTCACCACGAGAGGCCCACCCTGGGGAGCTGTTTTTT.